These 23 T cell receptor beta chains came from one sample sequenced in a study of quantifying T cell responses using KT2 cells. About the research overall: cDNA was made from DNase-treated RNA using alpha and beta constant primers.

A single-stranded UMI oligo with SP2 sequence was ligated to cDNA 3' ends. First-round PCR used 3 to 4 cycles and beta primers RC1.1 and RC1.2 covering TRBC1 and TRBC2. TCRdb reanalysed the UMI-ligation and nested PCR reads using MiXCR and keeps one entry per CDR3 protein. The data show some 50,000 distinct CDR3 sequences, more than 9% seen once. Material for sequencing was PBMCs spiked with cells of the T cell clone KT2. The receptors derive from a human donor.

The rearrangement links TRBV4-1 to TRBJ1-1; D remains unclear. Germline values: CDR1 MGHRA, CDR2 YSYEKL. Trimming left V 0 bases short and J 1 base short, with 9 bases between. This CDR3 has 15 residues. The CDR3 sequence is CASSQEELRNTEAFF. The CDR3, as DNA: TGCGCCAGCAGCCAAGAGGAGTTGAGGAACACTGAAGCTTTCTTT.

This clonotype is categorized as medium-sized. This chain connects TRBV6-4 to TRBJ2-3; 10 bases line up with TRBD2. CDR3 size: 15 residues. After removal of 3 bases from V and 2 bases from J, the junction contained 2 bases not matched to a gene. Germline loops: CDR1 MRHNA, CDR2 SNTAGT. For the CDR3, the DNA is TGTGCCAGCAGTGAAAGCGGGGGGGCCACAGATACGCAGTATTTT. It specifies CASSESGGATDTQYF.

In its sample, this clonotype was seen a few times. The V and J genes are TRBV18 and TRBJ2-7; TRBD1 matches at 8 bases. With 3 bases clipped from V and 2 bases from J, the junction kept 3 bases outside the gene matches. This CDR3 is built from 14 residues. Germline values: CDR1 KGHSH, CDR2 LQKENI. The CDR3 sequence is CASSPGQGPYEQYF. CDR3 DNA sequence: TGTGCCAGCTCACCCGGACAGGGACCCTACGAGCAGTACTTC.

The sample holds many counts of this clonotype. The CDR3 DNA sequence: TGTGCCAGTGGTCGGGCCACCGGGGAGCTGTTTTTT. It translates to CASGRATGELFF. The chain couples TRBV19 to TRBJ2-2; D not resolved. With 8 bases removed from V and 4 bases from J, the gap between germline ends came to 8 bases. The CDR3 totals 12 residues. Germline CDR1 reads LNHDA; CDR2 reads SQIVND (reference sequence).

This clonotype was seen ten or more times. The chain recombines TRBV3-1 with TRBJ2-5; D is unclear. The CDR3 is 12 amino acids. The germline V gene has CDR1 LGHDT and CDR2 YNNKEL (reference sequence). The V end lost 4 bases, the J end lost 2 bases, and 5 bases lay between the germline ends. The CDR3 DNA is TGTGCCAGCAGCCGAGTACAAGAGACCCAGTACTTC. Residues: CASSRVQETQYF.

The V call is TRBV12-5, the J call TRBJ1-1; D call uncertain. The germline gives CDR1 LGHNT, CDR2 FRNRAP. This CDR3 has 13 residues. V lost 1 base and J 6 bases, leaving 9 bases between the germline ends. DNA for the CDR3: TGTGCTAGTGGTTTGGAGGCGATCTCTGAAGCTTTCTTT. Translating gives CASGLEAISEAFF.

This clonotype was observed a handful of times. The CDR3 protein is CASSQNRPGTTDTQYF. CDR3 coding DNA: TGTGCCAGCAGCCAAAATCGGCCGGGGACCACAGATACGCAGTATTTT. This chain connects TRBV3-1 to TRBJ2-3, with D possibly being TRBD1 or TRBD2 (5 bases each). This CDR3 is built from 16 residues. V gave up 2 bases and J gave up 2 bases, with 14 bases separating them. Germline V gene data show CDR1 as LGHDT and CDR2 as YNNKEL (reference sequence).

There are a few counts of this clonotype. V and J are TRBV6-1 and TRBJ1-6, with a weak D call TRBD1 (6 bases). Per the germline V gene, CDR1 is MNHNS and CDR2 is SASEGT. CDR3 length equals 16 residues. V was clipped by 0 bases and J by 7 bases, with 13 bases between them. CDR3 nucleotide sequence: TGTGCCAGCAGTGAAGCGGATGGGACAAACAATTCACCCCTCCACTTT. Its protein is CASSEADGTNNSPLHF.

V is TRBV13 and J is TRBJ2-4; D not certain. The CDR3 has 17 amino acids. V was trimmed by 4 bases and J by 0 bases, leaving 16 bases between them. Germline assignment: CDR1 PRHDT and CDR2 FYEKMQ (reference sequence). The DNA for the CDR3 is TGTGCCAGCAGCTCCCCCCTTAGCTCCGAAGCCAAAAACATTCAGTACTTC. Translated: CASSSPLSSEAKNIQYF.

V and J are TRBV5-5 and TRBJ2-2; TRBD2 matches at 11 bases. The CDR3 covers 15 residues. CDR1 is SGHKS and CDR2 is YYEKEE in the germline V gene (reference sequence). The V gene end was trimmed by 2 bases and the J gene end by 6 bases; junction bases not matched to a gene: 3. The CDR3 reads CASSLLAGVAGELFF. The CDR3 DNA is TGTGCCAGCAGCTTACTAGCGGGGGTTGCCGGGGAGCTGTTTTTT. Full variable domain (remainder filled in from reference TRBV5-5 and TRBJ2-2): DAGVTQSPTHLIKTRGQQVTLRCSPISGHKSVSWYQQVLGQGPQFIFQYYEKEERGRGNFPDRFSARQFPNYSSELNVNALLLGDSALYLCASSLLAGVAGELFFGEGSRLTVL.

The rearrangement uses TRBV7-2 and TRBJ2-4; D is unresolved. V lost 3 bases and J lost 1, with 7 bases in between. This CDR3 contains 14 residues. Germline CDR1 and CDR2: SGHTA and FQGNSA. The CDR3, as DNA: TGTGCCAGCAGCTTCCGCGCGGCCAAAAACATTCAGTACTTC. Its translation is CASSFRAAKNIQYF.

This clonotype occurred many times. The chain employs TRBV20-1 and TRBJ2-3; D might be TRBD2 (6 bases). Trimming took 4 bases from V and 0 from J, leaving 11 bases between them. CDR1 and CDR2 (germline): DFQATT, SNEGSKA (reference sequence). The CDR3 consists of 14 residues. The CDR3 region is CSAIGGESTDTQYF. The CDR3 bases are TGCAGTGCTATAGGCGGGGAGAGCACAGATACGCAGTATTTT.

This clonotype was counted only a few times. This chain links TRBV6-1 with TRBJ1-1, with D possibly TRBD1 on 6 matching bases. The CDR3 consists of 14 residues. Per the germline V gene, CDR1 is MNHNS and CDR2 is SASEGT. Trimming left V 7 bases short and J 4 bases short, with 16 bases between. CDR3 DNA: TGTGCCAGCAAAGAGGGGGTTCTCACCACTGAAGCTTTCTTT. Amino acids: CASKEGVLTTEAFF.

This clonotype occurred many times. The chain combines TRBV5-1 with TRBJ2-5; 7 bases map to TRBD1. Germline V gives CDR1 SGHRS, CDR2 YFSETQ. The V segment lost 4 bases and the J segment 2 bases; nucleotides outside the gene matches: 8. The CDR3 runs 15 residues. In DNA form, the CDR3 reads TGCGCCAGCAGCAGGACAGGAGCCCCACAAGAGACCCAGTACTTC. Its translation: CASSRTGAPQETQYF. The whole variable domain, remainder taken from reference TRBV5-1 and TRBJ2-5, is KAGVTQTPRYLIKTRGQQVTLSCSPISGHRSVSWYQQTPGQGLQFLFEYFSETQRNKGNFPGRFSGRQFSNSRSEMNVSTLELGDSALYLCASSRTGAPQETQYFGPGTRLLVL.

This clonotype came up a few times. The chain employs TRBV15 and TRBJ2-3; 10 bases fit TRBD2. Trimming cost V 3 bases and J 5 bases; bases outside gene matches: 11. The germline gives CDR1 LNHNV, CDR2 YYDKDF (reference sequence). This CDR3 has 17 residues. Written as DNA, the CDR3 is TGTGCCACCAGCAGTTCCAGCGGGAGGGCCGATAGAGATACGCAGTATTTT. Amino acids: CATSSSSGRADRDTQYF.

J is TRBJ2-7 and V is TRBV12-3 or TRBV12-4; TRBD2 agrees at 16 bases. V shed 5 bases, J shed 6 bases, and the junction held 7 bases outside the gene matches. The CDR3 covers 16 residues. CDR3 residues: CASSLGTSGRVAEQYF. The CDR3 region has the DNA TGTGCCAGCAGTCTGGGGACTAGCGGGAGGGTAGCCGAGCAGTACTTC.

This clonotype was counted between two and nine times. This rearrangement joins TRBV7-9 to TRBJ2-2; the match to TRBD2 covers 12 bases. The germline V gene has CDR1 SEHNR and CDR2 FQNEAQ (reference sequence). This CDR3 has 17 amino acids. V was clipped by 4 bases and J by 0 bases; unmatched bases: 3. The CDR3, as DNA: TGTGCCAGCAGCTCCTGGACTAGCGGGACGAACACCGGGGAGCTGTTTTTT. Translating gives CASSSWTSGTNTGELFF.

This clonotype was counted ten times or more. The chain combines TRBV21-1 with TRBJ1-1. TRBV21-1 is a pseudogene segment. CDR3 length: 13 residues. In DNA form, the CDR3 reads TGTGCCAGCAGCTACGAGCACGTCACTGAAGCTTTCTTT. Translation gives CASSYEHVTEAFF.

This clonotype was picked up many times. The gene calls are TRBV6-5 and TRBJ1-1; TRBD1 is a possible D gene (6 bases). Trimming removed 5 bases at V and 1 base at J, with 17 bases between. CDR1 MNHEY and CDR2 SVGAGI come from the germline V gene. CDR3 length equals 16 residues. The DNA of the CDR3 is TGTGCCAGCAGTCCACAATTAGGGGGGGGGAACACTGAAGCTTTCTTT. This codes for CASSPQLGGGNTEAFF.

This clonotype appeared a single time. This sequence may be a read error, since a much larger clone differs from it by one base. The chain carries TRBV20-1 and TRBJ2-7; no definite D call. Looked up from germline, CDR1 is DFQATT and CDR2 is SNEGSKA (reference sequence). V lost 5 bases and J 3 bases, leaving 17 bases between the germline ends. The CDR3 length is 14 residues. The chain's CDR3 is CSAVRGPPFYEQYF. CDR3 coding DNA: TGCAGTGCTGTACGCGGTCCCCCGTTCTACGAGCAGTACTTC.

The sample holds a few counts of this clonotype. The chain combines TRBV20-1 with TRBJ2-1; D might be TRBD1 (6 bases). The V gene's germline CDR1 is DFQATT and CDR2 SNEGSKA (reference sequence). CDR3 length: 14 residues. V was shortened by 5 bases and J by 7 bases, with 18 bases between the two germline ends. As DNA, the CDR3 is TGCAGTGCTCTGGGACGCGAGGGGGTAAATGAGCAGTTCTTC. Residues: CSALGREGVNEQFF.

The chain links TRBV12-3 or TRBV12-4 to TRBJ2-1; 8 positions agree with TRBD2. The junction had 5 bases not matched to a gene; V was cut back by 5 bases and J by 2 bases. The CDR3 is 15 amino acids. DNA for the CDR3: TGTGCCAGCAGTGCGACTAGCGTGACCTACAATGAGCAGTTCTTC. Translation gives CASSATSVTYNEQFF.

In this sample, this clonotype turned up a few times. The gene calls are TRBV7-9 and TRBJ1-4; TRBD1 is a possible D gene (6 bases). Germline CDR1 is SEHNR and CDR2 is FQNEAQ (reference sequence). The germline V and J ends were trimmed by 5 bases and 14 bases, with 12 bases remaining between them. This CDR3 region has 11 residues. The CDR3 spells CASSASGDLFF. The CDR3 bases are TGTGCCAGCAGCGCATCAGGGGACCTGTTTTTT.